A single sample gave rise to the 30 T cell receptor beta chains below, sequenced in a study of T cells after somatic rescue of genetic block. Sequenced by immunoSEQ multiplex PCR; TCRdb stores in-frame clones only, minus some. The table shows tens of thousands of clones, with 92% occurring only once. Source material: peripheral blood mononuclear cells (PBMCs). The receptor source for this set is a man between 35 and 55 years old.

V is TRBV7-9 and J is TRBJ2-1; 7 bases are shared with TRBD1. Per germline, CDR1 SEHNR and CDR2 FQNEAQ (reference sequence). The CDR3 is made up of 15 amino acids. The J segment lost 8 bases and the V segment lost 4 bases, leaving 11 bases of the junction unmatched. CDR3 nucleotide sequence: TGTGCCAGCAGCTCCCCTACAGGGGATGGGTATGAGCAGTTCTTC. This gives the protein CASSSPTGDGYEQFF.

The chain uses TRBV4-1 and TRBJ2-6; 7 bases fit TRBD1. Germline values: CDR1 MGHRA, CDR2 YSYEKL. This CDR3 region has 16 residues. V shed 4 bases and J 4 bases; nucleotides not matched to a gene: 7. Here the CDR3 DNA reads TGCGCCAGCAGCCGAGGACAGGTACGAGGGGCCAACGTCCTGACTTTC. Its protein product is CASSRGQVRGANVLTF.

The chain employs TRBV27 and TRBJ1-6; 7 bases agree with TRBD1. J lost 7 bases, V lost 5 bases, and 8 bases had no gene match. The germline CDR1 and CDR2 sequences are MNHEY and SMNVEV (reference sequence). The CDR3 runs to 15 residues. This CDR3 reads CASSTWTGQNSPLHF. For the CDR3, the DNA is TGTGCCAGCAGTACTTGGACAGGACAGAATTCACCCCTCCACTTT.

This chain connects TRBV2 to TRBJ2-3; D may be TRBD2 (6 bases). The ends were cut back, 8 bases at V and 4 bases at J, with 13 bases in the middle. The CDR3 is made up of 13 amino acids. Germline V lookup: CDR1 SNHLY, CDR2 FYNNEI. CDR3 loop: CASPEGVSDTQYF. The CDR3 bases are TGTGCCAGCCCGGAGGGAGTTTCAGATACGCAGTATTTT.

This chain connects TRBV19 to TRBJ2-2, with D unclear. CDR3 length: 17 residues. The germline gives CDR1 LNHDA, CDR2 SQIVND (reference sequence). Deletions cut 7 bases from V and 3 bases from J, with 21 bases between. This CDR3 is CASTPGARRSHTGELFF. CDR3 bases: TGTGCCAGTACGCCAGGAGCGCGGAGATCTCACACCGGGGAGCTGTTTTTT.

The chain recombines TRBV7-6 with TRBJ2-5; 7 bases line up with TRBD2. The CDR3 spans 13 residues. Trimming at V came to 5 bases and at J to 3 bases, leaving 3 bases not matched to a gene. In germline, CDR1 is SGHVS, CDR2 FNYEAQ. CDR3: CASSGLAEETQYF. CDR3 bases: TGTGCCAGCAGCGGCCTAGCGGAAGAGACCCAGTACTTC. The full variable domain, completed using reference TRBV7-6 and TRBJ2-5, is GAGVSQSPRYKVTKRGQDVALRCDPISGHVSLYWYRQALGQGPEFLTYFNYEAQQDKSGLPNDRFSAERPEGSISTLTIQRTEQRDSAMYRCASSGLAEETQYFGPGTRLLVL.

The chain couples TRBV7-2 to TRBJ2-5; tentative D call: TRBD1 (5 bases). CDR3 length: 14 residues. Trimming took 3 bases from V and 4 from J, leaving 12 bases between them. The germline V gene has CDR1 SGHTA and CDR2 FQGNSA. The CDR3 region has the DNA TGTGCCAGCAGCTTCTCTCAGGGCGGAGAGACCCAGTACTTC. Protein sequence: CASSFSQGGETQYF.

The chain links TRBV5-1 to TRBJ2-1; 11 bases agree with TRBD2. Trimming removed 4 bases from V and 7 bases from J; junction bases left unmatched: 19. The CDR3 runs 19 residues. Germline lookup yields CDR1 SGHRS and CDR2 YFSETQ. The CDR3 DNA reads as TGCGCCAGCAGCCACCGGACGGGTAGGGCTAGCGGGAGGTCGAATGAGCAGTTCTTC. The encoded protein is CASSHRTGRASGRSNEQFF.

This clone appeared a single time. The rearrangement links TRBV28 to TRBJ1-3; 7 bases line up with TRBD1. Germline CDR1 MDHEN, CDR2 SYDVKM. The CDR3 totals 14 residues. V shed 4 bases and J 4 bases; nucleotides not matched to a gene: 4. CDR3 loop: CASSSGQMGNTIYF. The CDR3 nucleotides read TGTGCCAGCAGTTCGGGACAGATGGGAAACACCATATATTTT.

The sample holds a few counts of this clone. V usage is TRBV27 and J usage is TRBJ1-5; D might be TRBD1 (5 bases). The CDR3 spans 17 residues. Per germline, CDR1 MNHEY and CDR2 SMNVEV (reference sequence). Trimming left V 5 bases short and J 0 bases short, with 17 bases between. The CDR3 protein is CASSPDVRTLSNQPQHF. The CDR3 nucleotides are TGTGCCAGCAGTCCCGACGTTAGGACACTTAGCAATCAGCCCCAGCATTTT.

The chain recombines TRBV7-9 with TRBJ2-5; a possible D gene is TRBD2 (5 bases). Looked up from germline, CDR1 is SEHNR and CDR2 is FQNEAQ (reference sequence). Deletions cut 11 bases from V and 2 bases from J, with 12 bases between. This CDR3 comprises 12 residues. The CDR3 spells CAGAGGQETQYF. CDR3 bases: TGTGCCGGTGCGGGTGGGCAAGAGACCCAGTACTTC. Filled out from reference TRBV7-9 and TRBJ2-5, the complete variable domain reads DTGVSQNPRHKITKRGQNVTFRCDPISEHNRLYWYRQTLGQGPEFLTYFQNEAQLEKSRLLSDRFSAERPKGSFSTLEIQRTEQGDSAMYLCAGAGGQETQYFGPGTRLLVL.

The V gene is TRBV2, the J gene TRBJ2-7; D may correspond to TRBD1 or TRBD2 (7 bases each). The length of the CDR3 is 15 residues. The germline V and J ends were trimmed by 5 bases and 5 bases, with 19 bases remaining between them. Germline CDR1 and CDR2: SNHLY and FYNNEI. CDR3 bases: TGTGCCAGCAGTAGGGAGGGCAGGGGGTCTAACGAGCAGTACTTC. This sequence encodes CASSREGRGSNEQYF.

The V and J genes are TRBV15 and TRBJ2-5; no clear D gene. The J call is in doubt because the DNA end fits TRBJ2-7 better. Per germline, CDR1 LNHNV and CDR2 YYDKDF (reference sequence). This CDR3 is 13 amino acids long. This CDR3 is CATSRDLSYEQYF. In DNA form, the CDR3 reads TGTGCCACCAGCAGAGATTTGAGTTACGAGCAGTACTTC.

This clone was observed a handful of times. The chain employs TRBV7-8 and TRBJ1-2; 8 bases agree with TRBD1. V shed 1 base, J shed 7 bases, and the junction held 17 bases outside the gene matches. The length of the CDR3 is 18 residues. Looked up from germline, CDR1 is SGHVS and CDR2 is FQNEAQ. The CDR3 DNA sequence: TGTGCCAGCAGCTTAGGTGGGGCGAACAGGGGGAGGAAAAGTGGCTACACCTTC. Translation gives CASSLGGANRGRKSGYTF.

J is TRBJ2-3 and V is TRBV11-2, with a tentative D call TRBD1 (7 bases). CDR1 and CDR2 (germline): SGHAT, FQNNGV. This CDR3 has 14 amino acids. The V end lost 6 bases, the J end lost 4 bases, and 14 bases lay between the germline ends. In DNA form, the CDR3 reads TGTGCCAGCAGTCCAGGGGGGCGGGCAGATACGCAGTATTTT. It encodes CASSPGGRADTQYF.

The chain recombines TRBV6-5 with TRBJ2-4, with TRBD1 identical over 11 bases. Germline V gene lookup returns CDR1 MNHEY and CDR2 SVGAGI. The CDR3 sequence is 15 residues long. V trimming: 6 bases; J trimming: 6 bases; junction bases outside the gene matches: 7. CDR3: CASSLGQGAGNIQYF. The CDR3 DNA sequence: TGTGCCAGCAGCCTAGGACAGGGGGCAGGAAACATTCAGTACTTC.

As DNA, the CDR3 is TGTGCCAGCAGTTTTTTAGGGGACAGGGGGAAGCGCACAGATACGCAGTATTTT. It specifies CASSFLGDRGKRTDTQYF. V is TRBV28 and J is TRBJ2-3, with 11 bases that match TRBD1. Germline V lookup: CDR1 MDHEN, CDR2 SYDVKM. This CDR3 contains 18 residues. V lost 3 bases to trimming and J lost 1 base; unmatched junction nucleotides: 9.

This chain connects TRBV13 to TRBJ1-5, with D perhaps matching TRBD1 (5 bases). V was trimmed by 4 bases and J by 4 bases, leaving 14 bases between them. This CDR3 has 15 amino acids. Per germline, CDR1 PRHDT and CDR2 FYEKMQ (reference sequence). The CDR3 DNA is TGTGCCAGCAGCTCTGGACAAGAGAGAAATCAGCCCCAGCATTTT. The encoded protein is CASSSGQERNQPQHF.

The genes are TRBV27 and TRBJ1-5; TRBD1 matches at 7 bases. The J segment lost 0 bases and the V segment lost 5 bases, leaving 4 bases of the junction unmatched. This CDR3 region has 15 residues. The germline gives CDR1 MNHEY, CDR2 SMNVEV (reference sequence). This CDR3 is CASSPQGHSNQPQHF. For the CDR3, the DNA is TGTGCCAGCAGTCCACAGGGGCATAGCAATCAGCCCCAGCATTTT.

The V and J genes are TRBV9 and TRBJ2-2, with D tentatively TRBD1 (6 bases). This CDR3 has 16 residues. Trimming left V 4 bases short and J 5 bases short, with 18 bases between. Per germline, CDR1 SGDLS and CDR2 YYNGEE. The CDR3 bases are TGTGCCAGCAGCTTCAGGGGTGCGACGGAAACCGGGGAGCTGTTTTTT. Its protein product is CASSFRGATETGELFF.

The chain links TRBV19 to TRBJ2-1; TRBD2 matches 14 bases. The germline V gene has CDR1 LNHDA and CDR2 SQIVND (reference sequence). V shed 5 bases and J 7 bases; nucleotides not matched to a gene: 4. This CDR3 has 15 amino acids. The CDR3 here is CASSRLAGGLNEQFF. CDR3 nucleotides: TGTGCCAGTAGTCGACTAGCGGGAGGGCTGAATGAGCAGTTCTTC.

V usage is TRBV6-5 and J usage is TRBJ2-7; 11 bases match TRBD1. V gave up 6 bases and J gave up 5 bases; unmatched junction bases: 9. Germline CDR1 and CDR2: MNHEY and SVGAGI. The CDR3 runs 15 residues. The CDR3: CASSREDRGPDEQYF. The CDR3 region has the DNA TGTGCCAGCAGCCGGGAGGACAGGGGGCCCGACGAGCAGTACTTC.

The rearrangement joins TRBV6-6 to TRBJ2-7; tentative D call: TRBD2 (7 bases). From germline, CDR1 is MNHNY and CDR2 SVGAGI (reference sequence). The V end was cut by 7 bases, the J end by 7 bases, with 20 bases between. The CDR3 is 14 amino acids. The CDR3 DNA reads as TGTGCCAGCAACAAAGGGGGGGACCAGAAGGAGCAGTACTTC. This gives the protein CASNKGGDQKEQYF.

The chain uses TRBV29-1 and TRBJ1-5; TRBD1 might be the D (5 bases). V was pared by 7 bases and J by 5 bases, with 15 bases between. The CDR3 extends over 13 amino acids. CDR1 is SQVTM and CDR2 is ANQGSEA in the germline V gene. The CDR3 sequence is CSATQEKDQPQHF. As DNA, the CDR3 is TGCAGCGCAACACAGGAAAAGGATCAGCCCCAGCATTTT. Complete variable domain (other parts from reference TRBV29-1 and TRBJ1-5): SAVISQKPSRDICQRGTSLTIQCQVDSQVTMMFWYRQQPGQSLTLIATANQGSEATYESGFVIDKFPISRPNLTFSTLTVSNMSPEDSSIYLCSATQEKDQPQHFGDGTRLSIL.

A remark on this clone: One junction end does not reproduce the germline sequence, and a read error may be involved. The V and J genes are TRBV18 and TRBJ2-4; the D gene could be TRBD1 or TRBD2 (5 bases each). The CDR3 is made up of 11 amino acids. The germline CDR1 and CDR2 sequences are KGHSH and LQKENI. CDR3 region: CASSLRDVIHF. The CDR3 bases are TGTGCCAGCTCGCTCCGGGACGTCATCCACTTC.

The genes are TRBV20-1 and TRBJ2-2; D gene unclear. This CDR3 has 11 amino acids. Looked up from germline, CDR1 is DFQATT and CDR2 is SNEGSKA (reference sequence). V was cut by 7 bases and J by 4 bases, with 7 bases left in between. CDR3 nucleotide sequence: TGCAGTGTTGGCTCCACCGGGGAGCTGTTTTTT. It encodes CSVGSTGELFF.

The chain employs TRBV7-8 and TRBJ2-1, with D possibly TRBD1 on 6 matching bases. V lost 2 bases and J 9 bases, leaving 20 bases between the germline ends. The CDR3 length is 16 residues. Germline-derived CDR1 and CDR2 are SGHVS and FQNEAQ. The CDR3 DNA sequence: TGTGCCAGCAGCTTAACGTCAGGGGTAAAAAACGGTGAGCAGTTCTTC. It specifies CASSLTSGVKNGEQFF. Combining the CDR3 with reference TRBV7-8 and TRBJ2-1 gives the whole variable domain GAGVSQSPRYKVAKRGQDVALRCDPISGHVSLFWYQQALGQGPEFLTYFQNEAQLDKSGLPSDRFFAERPEGSVSTLKIQRTQQEDSAVYLCASSLTSGVKNGEQFFGPGTRLTVL.

The chain combines TRBV10-1 with TRBJ1-1; D ambiguous. The CDR3 sequence is 15 residues long. V was shortened by 0 bases and J by 0 bases, with 8 bases between the two germline ends. Germline assignment: CDR1 WNHNN and CDR2 SYGVQD (reference sequence). The CDR3 here is CASSESPLLNTEAFF. The CDR3, as DNA: TGCGCCAGCAGTGAGTCGCCGCTTCTGAACACTGAAGCTTTCTTT.

V usage is TRBV7-3 and J usage is TRBJ2-1; 11 positions agree with TRBD2. Losses at the gene ends were 3 bases for V and 10 bases for J; bases not matched to a gene: 5. This CDR3 has 14 amino acids. In germline, CDR1 is SGHTA, CDR2 FQGTGA. The DNA of the CDR3 is TGTGCCAGCAGCTTCAATCGACTAGCGGGGGAGCAGTTCTTC. This codes for CASSFNRLAGEQFF.

For the CDR3, the DNA is TGCGCCAGCAGCCGTAGTAACAGCTACCAAGAGACCCAGTACTTC. This sequence encodes CASSRSNSYQETQYF. The chain uses TRBV5-1 and TRBJ2-5; D is ambiguous. Germline-derived CDR1 and CDR2 are SGHRS and YFSETQ. CDR3 length: 15 amino acids. Trimming pared 4 bases from V and 0 bases from J, leaving 13 bases between.